This T cell receptor beta chain originates from a study of T-cell memory formation after mild COVID-19. Study details: Across donors, TCR clusters were largely donor specific. Study-level findings and limits: Pre-infection memory already had some responding clones, implying cross-reactive memory joined. Clones contracting over day 15 to 85 were CD4/CD8 balanced, with later expanders leaning CD4+.

As concerns this clonotype: Its antigen is unidentified.

Germline V gene data show CDR1 as SGHRS and CDR2 as YFSETQ. With 4 bases removed from V and 4 bases from J, the gap between germline ends came to 8 bases. The CDR3 loop spans 12 amino acids. TCRdb reanalysed the 5' RACE reads using MiXCR and keeps one entry per CDR3 protein. The sample lists a few hundred thousand distinct CDR3 sequences, about 24% occurring once. The sample taken for sequencing was PBMCs or a T cell subset sorted from them (not recorded which). This sequence originates from an adult woman who had mild COVID-19 (a few samples of this study predate the infection). Cell type and time point are not known. V usage is TRBV5-1 and J usage is TRBJ1-2; no definite D call. Here the CDR3 reads CASSEGRYGYTF. The CDR3 region has the DNA TGCGCCAGCAGCGAGGGCCGCTATGGCTACACCTTC. Using reference TRBV5-1 and TRBJ1-2 for the parts outside the CDR3, the full variable domain is KAGVTQTPRYLIKTRGQQVTLSCSPISGHRSVSWYQQTPGQGLQFLFEYFSETQRNKGNFPGRFSGRQFSNSRSEMNVSTLELGDSALYLCASSEGRYGYTFGSGTRLTVV.